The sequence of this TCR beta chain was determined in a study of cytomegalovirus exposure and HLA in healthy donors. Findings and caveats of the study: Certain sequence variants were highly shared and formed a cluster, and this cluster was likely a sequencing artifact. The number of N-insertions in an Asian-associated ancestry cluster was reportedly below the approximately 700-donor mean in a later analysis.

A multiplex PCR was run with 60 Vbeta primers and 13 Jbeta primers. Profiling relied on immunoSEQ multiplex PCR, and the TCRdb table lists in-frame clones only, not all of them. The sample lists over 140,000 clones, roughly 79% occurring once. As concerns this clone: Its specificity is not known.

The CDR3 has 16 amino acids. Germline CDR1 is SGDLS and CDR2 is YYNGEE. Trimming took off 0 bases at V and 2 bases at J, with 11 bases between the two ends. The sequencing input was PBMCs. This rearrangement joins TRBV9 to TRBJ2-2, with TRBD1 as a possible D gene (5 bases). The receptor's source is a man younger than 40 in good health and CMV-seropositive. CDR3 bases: TGTGCCAGCAGCGTAGTGAAGACAGCCAACACCGGGGAGCTGTTTTTT. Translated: CASSVVKTANTGELFF.